This entry is about one T cell receptor beta chain. Its target is not known. These data belong to a study of T cells after posttransplantation cyclophosphamide. General study points: Donor-recipient repertoire similarity was low at 1-2 months, rising over year one.

The CDR3 runs 15 residues. CDR1 SGHVS and CDR2 FQNEAQ come from the germline V gene. Trimming at V came to 5 bases and at J to 1 base, leaving 3 bases not matched to a gene. Profiling relied on immunoSEQ multiplex PCR, and the TCRdb table lists in-frame clones only, not all of them. The table records just over 20,000 clones, over 95% of them present only once. Cells defined as naive were viable CD3+CD4+ or CD3+CD8+ and CCR7+CD45RA+CD45RO-CD95-CD27+CD28+. This chain connects TRBV7-8 to TRBJ2-2; 8 nucleotides match TRBD2. The sequencing input was naive CD4+ T cells sorted from PBMCs. This clonotype was sampled from a man in his forties in good health, CMV-negative, and a related stem cell transplant donor. The CDR3, as DNA: TGTGCCAGCAGCCCAGCGGGAGTGAACACCGGGGAGCTGTTTTTT. Amino acids: CASSPAGVNTGELFF.